This is a list of T cell receptor beta chains from one sample in a study of T cell changes during pregnancy in multiple sclerosis. Some clones are missing from TCRdb's copy, which holds only in-frame ones; the method was immunoSEQ multiplex PCR. The table has fewer than 65,000 clones, roughly 91% seen once; the top ten hold approximately 2%. The specimen was peripheral blood, collected in the third trimester of pregnancy. All receptors derive from a female donor in good health, enrolled as a control in a pregnancy study. Both conserved end residues are part of each CDR3. The D gene is left open where the match is weak. Size is stated for part of the rows, as once, few or many counts, or as a class when the clone is expanded.

abundance	v_gene	d_gene	j_gene	CDR3aa	CDR3nt
NA	TRBV4-2	NA	TRBJ2-7	CASSQDPVGVVGEQYF	TGTGCCAGCAGCCAAGATCCTGTGGGAGTGGTGGGTGAGCAGTACTTC
NA	TRBV5-1	TRBD1	TRBJ1-1	CASSPVWTGESNTEAFF	TGCGCCAGCAGTCCTGTTTGGACAGGCGAATCTAACACTGAAGCTTTCTTT
NA	TRBV7-8	TRBD1	TRBJ1-6	CASSPRTGSSYNSPLHF	TGTGCCAGCAGCCCGCGGACAGGAAGCTCCTATAATTCACCCCTCCACTTT
NA	TRBV6-1	NA	TRBJ1-4	CASSEPRGRGNEKLFF	TGTGCCAGCAGTGAACCGAGGGGCAGGGGCAATGAAAAACTGTTTTTT
NA	TRBV6-5	NA	TRBJ2-2	CASAFGPDTGELFF	TGTGCCAGCGCTTTTGGGCCGGACACCGGGGAGCTGTTTTTT
NA	TRBV28	TRBD2	TRBJ2-5	CASSFSSGAQETQYF	TGTGCCAGCAGTTTTTCCAGCGGGGCTCAAGAGACCCAGTACTTC
NA	TRBV7-9	NA	TRBJ2-1	CASSPPPRSPSYNEQFF	TGTGCCAGCAGCCCCCCGCCCCGGAGCCCTTCCTACAATGAGCAGTTCTTC
NA	TRBV30	NA	TRBJ1-2	CAWSVLSGPYGYTF	TGTGCCTGGAGTGTACTTTCAGGGCCTTATGGCTACACCTTC
NA	TRBV2	TRBD1	TRBJ1-4	CASQGTGAGEKLFF	TGTGCCAGCCAAGGCACAGGGGCGGGCGAAAAACTGTTTTTT
NA	TRBV27	NA	TRBJ1-1	CASSLGGTHTEAFF	TGTGCCAGCAGTTTAGGGGGGACGCACACTGAAGCTTTCTTT
few	TRBV6-6	TRBD2	TRBJ2-2	CASDFSGTNTGELFF	TGTGCCAGTGACTTCAGCGGGACGAACACCGGGGAGCTGTTTTTT
NA	TRBV4-1	TRBD2	TRBJ2-7	CASSQVLGLAYEQHF	TGCGCCAGCAGCCAAGTTCTGGGACTAGCTTACGAGCAGCACTTC
once	TRBV28	NA	TRBJ2-7	CASSLRGGEQYF	TGTGCCAGCAGTTTGCGGGGCGGGGAGCAGTACTTC
once	TRBV5-1	TRBD1	TRBJ2-7	CASRSRTRDRGNEQYF	TGCGCCAGCAGAAGTAGGACCCGGGACAGGGGAAACGAGCAGTACTTC
NA	TRBV4-1	NA	TRBJ1-1	CASSQQGRGKNTEAFF	TGCGCCAGCAGTCAACAGGGTAGGGGGAAAAACACTGAAGCTTTCTTT
NA	TRBV5-1	NA	TRBJ2-2	CASSWDSPNTGELFF	TGCGCCAGCAGCTGGGACTCCCCGAACACCGGGGAGCTGTTTTTT
once	TRBV5-8	TRBD1	TRBJ2-5	CASSSGQDGETQYF	TGTGCCAGCAGCTCGGGACAGGATGGAGAGACCCAGTACTTC
NA	TRBV27	TRBD2	TRBJ2-3	CASSFGRAPTDTQYF	TGTGCCAGCAGTTTTGGGAGGGCACCCACAGATACGCAGTATTTT
NA	TRBV5-4	NA	TRBJ1-2	CASSLKRTGMGYTF	TGTGCCAGCAGCTTAAAACGCACAGGGATGGGCTACACCTTC
NA	TRBV27	NA	TRBJ2-2	CASSSTGLVTGELFF	TGTGCCAGCAGTTCAACAGGATTGGTAACCGGGGAGCTGTTTTTT
NA	TRBV9	NA	TRBJ1-2	CASSVDQGYSYGYTF	TGTGCCAGCAGCGTAGATCAGGGGTACAGCTATGGCTACACCTTC
NA	TRBV4-1	NA	TRBJ2-5	CASSQDQEETQYF	TGCGCCAGCAGCCAAGACCAGGAAGAGACCCAGTACTTC
NA	TRBV18	NA	TRBJ2-7	CASSPGHYEQYF	TGTGCCAGCTCACCGGGCCACTACGAGCAGTACTTC
NA	TRBV19	NA	TRBJ1-3	CASSNSQRRNTIYF	TGTGCCAGTAGTAACAGTCAGAGACGAAACACCATATATTTT
NA	TRBV23-1	NA	TRBJ1-5	CASSRGGLYSNQPQHF	TGCGCCAGCAGTCGGGGGGGCCTCTATAGCAATCAGCCCCAGCATTTT
NA	TRBV15	TRBD1	TRBJ2-1	CATSRESGTAVYNEQFF	TGTGCCACCAGCAGGGAATCCGGGACAGCCGTTTACAATGAGCAGTTCTTC
NA	TRBV5-1	TRBD2	TRBJ2-5	CASSLAVGLAGQETQYF	TGCGCCAGCAGCTTGGCCGTCGGACTAGCTGGCCAAGAGACCCAGTACTTC
NA	TRBV7-8	TRBD1	TRBJ1-6	CASSTRTGVYNSPLHF	TGTGCCAGCAGCACTAGGACAGGGGTATATAATTCACCCCTCCACTTT
few	TRBV7-9	TRBD1	TRBJ1-4	CASSSGQFGPNEKLFF	TGTGCCAGCAGCTCGGGACAGTTCGGACCTAATGAAAAACTGTTTTTT
once	TRBV7-8	TRBD1	TRBJ1-1	CASSLRLRGRMLNTEAFF	TGTGCCAGCAGCTTACGCCTCAGGGGGCGGATGCTGAACACTGAAGCTTTCTTT
NA	TRBV9	TRBD2	TRBJ2-1	CASSVARGGVGPFF	TGTGCCAGCAGCGTAGCCCGGGGGGGAGTGGGGCCGTTCTTC